This T cell receptor beta chain was retrieved from a study of blood T cell repertoires in COVID-19. Here immunoSEQ multiplex PCR was the method, and the copy in TCRdb shows in-frame clones only, minus some. The sample has about 310,000 clones, about 85% seen once. Germline CDR1 and CDR2: SGHDT and YYEEEE. With V trimmed by 6 bases and J by 5 bases, 6 bases remained unmatched. The CDR3 runs 14 residues. Across 20 to 25 US areas, participants ranged in age from about 18 to 90 years. The chain recombines TRBV5-6 with TRBJ2-2; 8 positions agree with TRBD1. The source material was PBMCs or T cells enriched from blood (not recorded which). The receptor comes from a woman aged 30 to 39 who had been exposed to COVID-19. CDR3 nucleotides: TGTGCCAGCACCTGGGACAGGAAAACCGGGGAGCTGTTTTTT. It translates to CASTWDRKTGELFF.